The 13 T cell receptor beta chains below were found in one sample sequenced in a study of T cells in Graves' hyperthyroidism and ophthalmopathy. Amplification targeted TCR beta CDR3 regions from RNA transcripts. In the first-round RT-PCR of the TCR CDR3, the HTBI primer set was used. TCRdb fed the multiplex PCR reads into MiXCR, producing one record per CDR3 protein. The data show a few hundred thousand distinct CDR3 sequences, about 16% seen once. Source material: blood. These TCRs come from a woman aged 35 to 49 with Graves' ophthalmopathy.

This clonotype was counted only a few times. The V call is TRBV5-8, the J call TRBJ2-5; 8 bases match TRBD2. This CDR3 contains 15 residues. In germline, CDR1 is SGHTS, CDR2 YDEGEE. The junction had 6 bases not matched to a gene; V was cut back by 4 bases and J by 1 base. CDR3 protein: CASSPPAGAQETQYF. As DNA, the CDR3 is TGTGCCAGCAGCCCTCCAGCGGGAGCCCAAGAGACCCAGTACTTC.

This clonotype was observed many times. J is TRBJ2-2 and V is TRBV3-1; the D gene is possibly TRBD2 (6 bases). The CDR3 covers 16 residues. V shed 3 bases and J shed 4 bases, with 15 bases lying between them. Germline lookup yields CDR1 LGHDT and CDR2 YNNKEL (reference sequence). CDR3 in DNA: TGTGCCAGCAGCCATGGGCCGGGAGCCCCCACCGGGGAGCTGTTTTTT. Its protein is CASSHGPGAPTGELFF.

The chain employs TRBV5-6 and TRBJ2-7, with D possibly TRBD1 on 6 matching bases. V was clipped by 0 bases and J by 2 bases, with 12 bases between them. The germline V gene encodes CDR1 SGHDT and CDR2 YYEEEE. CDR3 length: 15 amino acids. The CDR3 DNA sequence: TGTGCCAGCAGCTTGGGTGGGGACACTCCCTACGAGCAGTACTTC. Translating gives CASSLGGDTPYEQYF.

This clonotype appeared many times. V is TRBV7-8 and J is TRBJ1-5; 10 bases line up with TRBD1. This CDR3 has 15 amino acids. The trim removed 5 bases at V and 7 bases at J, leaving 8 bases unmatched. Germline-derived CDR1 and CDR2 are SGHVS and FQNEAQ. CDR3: CASSPDRGLRQPQHF. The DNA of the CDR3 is TGTGCCAGCAGCCCCGACAGGGGGCTTAGACAGCCCCAGCATTTT.

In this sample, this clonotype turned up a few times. Here the CDR3 reads CASSALAGYTGELFF. CDR3 nucleotide sequence: TGTGCCAGCAGTGCACTAGCGGGATACACCGGGGAGCTGTTTTTT. V gene TRBV2 combines with J gene TRBJ2-2, with 10 bases that match TRBD2. CDR1 SNHLY and CDR2 FYNNEI come from the germline V gene. CDR3 size: 15 residues. V shed 4 bases and J 3 bases; nucleotides not matched to a gene: 2.

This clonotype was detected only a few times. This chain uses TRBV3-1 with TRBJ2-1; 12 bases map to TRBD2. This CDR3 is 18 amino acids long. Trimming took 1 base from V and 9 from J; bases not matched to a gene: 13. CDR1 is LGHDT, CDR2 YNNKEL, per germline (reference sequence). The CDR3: CASSQVPLLAGGHSEQFF. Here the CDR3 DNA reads TGTGCCAGCAGCCAAGTACCCCTCCTAGCGGGGGGGCACAGTGAGCAGTTCTTC.

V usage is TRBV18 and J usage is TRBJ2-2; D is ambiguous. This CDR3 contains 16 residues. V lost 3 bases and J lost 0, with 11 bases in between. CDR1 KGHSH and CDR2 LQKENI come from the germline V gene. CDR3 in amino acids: CASSPPTRANTGELFF. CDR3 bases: TGTGCCAGCTCACCTCCGACAAGAGCGAACACCGGGGAGCTGTTTTTT. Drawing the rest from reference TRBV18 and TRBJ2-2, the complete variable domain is NAGVMQNPRHLVRRRGQEARLRCSPMKGHSHVYWYRQLPEEGLKFMVYLQKENIIDESGMPKERFSAEFPKEGPSILRIQQVVRGDSAAYFCASSPPTRANTGELFFGEGSRLTVL.

CDR3 region: CASSLGLAGGSDTQYF. DNA for the CDR3: TGTGCCAGCAGCTTAGGCCTAGCGGGAGGTTCGGATACGCAGTATTTT. The chain has TRBV7-2 and TRBJ2-3; 11 bases agree with TRBD2. From germline, CDR1 is SGHTA and CDR2 FQGNSA. This CDR3 has 16 amino acids. J lost 6 bases, V lost 1 base, and 6 bases had no gene match.

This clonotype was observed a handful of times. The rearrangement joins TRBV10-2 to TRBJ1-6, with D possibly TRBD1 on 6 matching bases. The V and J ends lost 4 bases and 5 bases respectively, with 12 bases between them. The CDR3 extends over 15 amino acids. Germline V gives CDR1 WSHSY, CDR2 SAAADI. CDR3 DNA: TGCGCCAGCAGTGGAGGGGGGCCCGATAATTCACCCCTCCACTTT. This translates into CASSGGGPDNSPLHF.

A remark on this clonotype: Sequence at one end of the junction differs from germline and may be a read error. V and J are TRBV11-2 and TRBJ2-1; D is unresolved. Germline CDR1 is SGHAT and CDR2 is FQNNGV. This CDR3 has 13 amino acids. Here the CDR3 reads CASSLGSYNERFF. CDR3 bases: TGTGCCAGCAGCTTGGGATCCTACAATGAGCGGTTCTTC. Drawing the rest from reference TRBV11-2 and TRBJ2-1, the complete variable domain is EAGVAQSPRYKIIEKRQSVAFWCNPISGHATLYWYQQILGQGPKLLIQFQNNGVVDDSQLPKDRFSAERLKGVDSTLKIQPAKLEDSAVYLCASSLGSYNERFFGPGTRLTVL.

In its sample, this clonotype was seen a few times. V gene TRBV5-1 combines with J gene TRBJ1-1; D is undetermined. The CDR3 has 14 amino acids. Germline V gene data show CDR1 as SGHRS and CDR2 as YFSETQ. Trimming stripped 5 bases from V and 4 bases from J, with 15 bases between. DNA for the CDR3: TGCGCCAGCAGGACGAACTATTGGGGCACTGAAGCTTTCTTT. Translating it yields CASRTNYWGTEAFF.

Here the CDR3 reads CASSQDLGGVGLEEQFF. The CDR3 DNA reads TGCGCCAGCAGCCAAGATCTCGGGGGGGTGGGATTAGAAGAGCAGTTCTTC. The chain carries TRBV4-1 and TRBJ2-1; 8 bases are a match to TRBD2. The CDR3 sequence is 17 residues long. Germline V gene lookup returns CDR1 MGHRA and CDR2 YSYEKL. V shed 0 bases and J 10 bases; nucleotides not matched to a gene: 14.

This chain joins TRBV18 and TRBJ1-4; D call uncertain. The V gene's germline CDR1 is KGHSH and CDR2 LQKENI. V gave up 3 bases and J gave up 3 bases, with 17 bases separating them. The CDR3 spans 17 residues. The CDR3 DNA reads TGTGCCAGCTCACCCAATAACGGGGTATCAGCTAATGAAAAACTGTTTTTT. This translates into CASSPNNGVSANEKLFF. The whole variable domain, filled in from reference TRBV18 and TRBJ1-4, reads NAGVMQNPRHLVRRRGQEARLRCSPMKGHSHVYWYRQLPEEGLKFMVYLQKENIIDESGMPKERFSAEFPKEGPSILRIQQVVRGDSAAYFCASSPNNGVSANEKLFFGSGTQLSVL.